This T cell receptor (beta chain) was found in a study of shared clonotypes between healthy human individuals. General observations from the study: Tissues were not sampled, only blood, and their repertoires likely differ. A generally larger estimated richness was seen in naive subsets than in memory subsets. For naive CD4 cells, around 5% of clonotypes were shared across a handful of donors. Incomplete sequencing of sorted subsets was indicated by rarefaction despite large depth.

Naivety among CD8 cells was defined by CD45RO negativity and positive CCR7 selection, thereby excluding terminally differentiated effector memory CD45RA+ cells. V lost 0 bases, J lost 7 bases, and 13 bases lay in between. The length of the CDR3 is 14 residues. Germline V gene lookup returns CDR1 GTSNPN and CDR2 SVGIG (reference sequence). Worth noting for this clone: The antigen is undetermined.

Assay used: immunoSEQ multiplex PCR; TCRdb lists only in-frame clones, some missing. The profile shows more than 2 million clones, just under 95% of them singletons. Sequencing was done on a sample of naive CD8+ T cells from PBMCs. The rearrangement links TRBV30 to TRBJ2-1; D gene ambiguous. The TCR comes from a man younger than 30 in good health. Some clones in this sample may be carry-over from other donors' samples. As DNA, the CDR3 is TGTGCCTGGAGTGTAGGACCCTATGGGAATGAGCAGTTCTTC. Protein product: CAWSVGPYGNEQFF.